The entry below describes one T cell receptor (beta chain). Its target is not known. Method: immunoSEQ multiplex PCR; TCRdb's copy keeps in-frame clones and lacks some. The sample consists of some 80,000 clones, about 87% of them appearing once. Patients had blood sampled at baseline and again on cycle 4 day 1 and cycle 7 day 1. These data originate in a study of OX40 agonist ivuxolimab in advanced cancers. On the study more broadly: Patients took ivuxolimab, an agonistic anti-OX40 (CD134) antibody.

Germline loops: CDR1 DFQATT, CDR2 SNEGSKA (reference sequence). This CDR3 is 11 amino acids long. Study-level points and caveats: Doses of 0.1 to 3.0 mg/kg were accompanied by clonal expansion of CD4+ and CD8+ blood T cells by week 6.

The receptor was derived from an adult with an advanced solid tumor such as melanoma, head and neck, liver or kidney cancer. The V call is TRBV20-1, the J call TRBJ1-2; no clear D gene. This material consisted of CD4+ or CD8+ T cells sorted from blood, taken in a trial of the OX40 agonist ivuxolimab. The CDR3 loop is CSGLWPDGYTF. The DNA of the CDR3 is TGCAGCGGCCTATGGCCGGACGGCTACACCTTC.